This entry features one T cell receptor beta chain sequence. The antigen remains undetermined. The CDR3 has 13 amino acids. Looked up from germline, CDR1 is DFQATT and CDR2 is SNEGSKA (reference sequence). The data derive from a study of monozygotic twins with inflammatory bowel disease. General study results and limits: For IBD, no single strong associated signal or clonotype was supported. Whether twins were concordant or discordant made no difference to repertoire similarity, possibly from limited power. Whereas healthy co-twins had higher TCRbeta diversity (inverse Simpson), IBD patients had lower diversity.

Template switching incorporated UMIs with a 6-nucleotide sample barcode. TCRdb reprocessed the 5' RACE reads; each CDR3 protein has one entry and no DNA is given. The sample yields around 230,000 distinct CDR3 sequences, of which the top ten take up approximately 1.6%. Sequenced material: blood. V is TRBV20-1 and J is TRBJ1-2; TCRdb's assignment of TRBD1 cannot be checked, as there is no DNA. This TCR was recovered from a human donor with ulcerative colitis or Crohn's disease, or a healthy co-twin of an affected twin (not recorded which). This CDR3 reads CSAVEGARGGYTF.